These 32 T cell receptor beta chains share one sample of origin, sequenced in a study of blood T cell repertoires in COVID-19. The assay was immunoSEQ multiplex PCR, and TCRdb's table has in-frame clones only and misses some. The table includes about 200,000 clones, 75% to 90% detected once. The sequenced sample was PBMCs or T cells enriched from blood (not recorded which). The receptors were sampled from a woman between 25 and 40 years old who had recovered from COVID-19.

This clone came up a few times. The rearrangement links TRBV5-1 to TRBJ2-1; D not resolved. The CDR3 runs 15 residues. Trimming pared 1 base from V and 0 bases from J, leaving 8 bases between. Germline V gene data show CDR1 as SGHRS and CDR2 as YFSETQ. CDR3 loop: CASSLQDHSYNEQFF. CDR3 in DNA: TGCGCCAGCAGCTTGCAGGATCACTCCTACAATGAGCAGTTCTTC.

The chain recombines TRBV27 with TRBJ1-3; no clear D gene. There are 16 residues in the CDR3. The germline gives CDR1 MNHEY, CDR2 SMNVEV (reference sequence). Trimming pared 4 bases from V and 0 bases from J, leaving 13 bases between. This chain's CDR3 is CASSYRRPVSGNTIYF. CDR3 DNA: TGTGCCAGCAGTTACCGTCGCCCGGTCTCTGGAAACACCATATATTTT.

The CDR3 sequence is CASSAGGRGTQYF. In nucleotides, the CDR3 is TGTGCCAGCAGTGCGGGGGGTCGCGGTACGCAGTATTTT. The chain joins TRBV6-4 to TRBJ2-3; 7 positions match TRBD2. The CDR3 is 13 residues long. In germline, CDR1 is MRHNA, CDR2 SNTAGT. Germline trimming cut 4 bases from V and 8 bases from J; bases unmatched to any gene: 6.

J is TRBJ2-4 and V is TRBV3-1 (or the pseudogene TRBV3-2); TRBD2 aligns across 7 bases. After removal of 4 bases from V and 1 base from J, the junction contained 10 bases not matched to a gene. The CDR3 runs to 17 residues. CDR1 and CDR2 (germline): LGHDT, YNNKEL (reference sequence). The CDR3 nucleotides read TGTGCCAGCAGCCCCTGGGGAGGGTTTGATGCCAAAAACATTCAGTACTTC. This encodes CASSPWGGFDAKNIQYF.

J is TRBJ2-5 and V is TRBV7-9, with TRBD2 as a possible D gene (6 bases). V was pared by 8 bases and J by 5 bases, with 12 bases between. The length of the CDR3 is 12 residues. CDR1 and CDR2 (germline): SEHNR, FQNEAQ (reference sequence). The CDR3 DNA follows: TGTGCCAGCCTCACCGGAGGGGAGACCCAGTACTTC. It is translated as CASLTGGETQYF.

The chain uses TRBV18 and TRBJ2-1; D is uncertain. CDR3 length: 14 amino acids. Germline V gene data show CDR1 as KGHSH and CDR2 as LQKENI. Deletions cut 4 bases from V and 6 bases from J, with 13 bases between. As DNA, the CDR3 is TGTGCCAGCTCACGCTCCGGCGGCGCCAATGAGCAGTTCTTC. It encodes CASSRSGGANEQFF.

J is TRBJ2-3 and V is TRBV5-1; D is ambiguous. The ends were cut back, 0 bases at V and 0 bases at J, with 5 bases in the middle. This CDR3 has 14 residues. The germline V gene has CDR1 SGHRS and CDR2 YFSETQ. The DNA for the CDR3 is TGCGCCAGCAGCTTGGTCGGTAGCACAGATACGCAGTATTTT. This gives the protein CASSLVGSTDTQYF. Variable domain in full (rest from reference TRBV5-1 and TRBJ2-3): KAGVTQTPRYLIKTRGQQVTLSCSPISGHRSVSWYQQTPGQGLQFLFEYFSETQRNKGNFPGRFSGRQFSNSRSEMNVSTLELGDSALYLCASSLVGSTDTQYFGPGTRLTVL.

The rearrangement links TRBV19 to TRBJ1-2, with D uncertain. The CDR3 loop spans 14 amino acids. Germline V lookup: CDR1 LNHDA, CDR2 SQIVND (reference sequence). With 6 bases removed from V and 5 bases from J, the gap between germline ends came to 16 bases. The CDR3 is CASRQSGERYGYTF. The CDR3 DNA sequence: TGTGCCAGTAGGCAATCCGGGGAGAGGTATGGCTACACCTTC.

The rearrangement uses TRBV5-1 and TRBJ2-7; 10 nucleotides align to TRBD1. After removal of 4 bases from V and 5 bases from J, the junction contained 9 bases not matched to a gene. Germline CDR1 is SGHRS and CDR2 is YFSETQ. The CDR3 has 15 amino acids. The CDR3 nucleotides read TGCGCCAGCAGCACCGGGACAGGGGCTTTCCACGAGCAGTACTTC. This translates into CASSTGTGAFHEQYF.

The gene calls are TRBV6-5 and TRBJ1-2, with 7 bases lining up with TRBD1. V gave up 6 bases and J gave up 2 bases; unmatched junction bases: 9. The CDR3 sequence is 15 residues long. CDR1 MNHEY and CDR2 SVGAGI come from the germline V gene. Here the CDR3 DNA reads TGTGCCAGCAGATATGACAGGGATGAGAACTATGGCTACACCTTC. As protein: CASRYDRDENYGYTF.

This rearrangement joins TRBV19 to TRBJ2-7, with 9 positions matching TRBD1. This CDR3 is built from 14 residues. J was trimmed by 4 bases and V by 7 bases; bases with no gene match: 8. Germline CDR1 is LNHDA and CDR2 is SQIVND (reference sequence). The CDR3 here is CASNQRQGEYEQYF. CDR3 DNA sequence: TGTGCCAGTAACCAAAGACAGGGGGAATACGAGCAGTACTTC.

The chain employs TRBV20-1 and TRBJ2-5; D not certain. V was pared by 6 bases and J by 3 bases, with 8 bases between. The CDR3 has 11 amino acids. CDR1 is DFQATT, CDR2 SNEGSKA, per germline (reference sequence). This CDR3 reads CSAVRKETQYF. The CDR3 nucleotides read TGCAGTGCAGTCAGGAAAGAGACCCAGTACTTC.

The chain has TRBV7-2 and TRBJ2-4; a weak D match, TRBD1 (5 bases). Per the germline V gene, CDR1 is SGHTA and CDR2 is FQGNSA. Trimming removed 1 base at V and 9 bases at J, with 10 bases between. There are 13 residues in the CDR3. As DNA, the CDR3 is TGTGCCAGCAGCTTAGGGGGCTCGGGCATTCAGTACTTC. Amino acids: CASSLGGSGIQYF.

The genes are TRBV7-2 and TRBJ1-2; possibly TRBD1 for D (5 bases). CDR1 and CDR2 (germline): SGHTA, FQGNSA. The CDR3 is 15 amino acids. V was trimmed by 0 bases and J by 2 bases, leaving 10 bases between them. CDR3 loop: CASSLAVGGNYGYTF. The CDR3 DNA is TGTGCCAGCAGCTTAGCGGTGGGGGGGAACTATGGCTACACCTTC.

J is TRBJ1-6 and V is TRBV11-2; D may be TRBD1 (5 bases). The CDR3 runs 15 residues. Trimming took 4 bases from V and 6 from J, leaving 13 bases between them. Germline V gene data show CDR1 as SGHAT and CDR2 as FQNNGV. DNA for the CDR3: TGTGCCAGCAGCTCAATTGACAGCACTAATTCACCCCTCCACTTT. It encodes CASSSIDSTNSPLHF.

The rearrangement links TRBV11-1 to TRBJ1-1; 9 bases are shared with TRBD1. V dropped 5 bases and J dropped 6; count of bases not matched to a gene: 13. The germline gives CDR1 SGHAT, CDR2 FQDESV (reference sequence). The length of the CDR3 is 16 residues. The CDR3 spells CASSPKGGTGKAEAFF. The CDR3 region has the DNA TGTGCCAGCAGCCCGAAGGGGGGGACAGGGAAGGCTGAAGCTTTCTTT.

CDR3 DNA: TGCGCCAGCAAACTCGGGCCCGGGACAAAGAACACCGGGGAGCTGTTTTTT. Its protein product is CASKLGPGTKNTGELFF. This chain joins TRBV10-1 and TRBJ2-2, with D possibly TRBD1 on 6 matching bases. The CDR3 has 17 amino acids. Deletions cut 7 bases from V and 1 base from J, with 19 bases between. CDR1 is WNHNN and CDR2 is SYGVQD in the germline V gene (reference sequence).

This chain links TRBV7-2 with TRBJ1-2, with D uncertain. The CDR3 consists of 13 residues. V was trimmed by 1 base and J by 7 bases, leaving 10 bases between them. Germline V CDR1 and CDR2: SGHTA, FQGNSA. The CDR3: CASSLDYGLGYTF. CDR3 DNA sequence: TGTGCCAGCAGCTTAGACTACGGTCTTGGCTACACCTTC.

The chain links TRBV30 to TRBJ2-7, with D possibly matching TRBD1 (5 bases). The ends were cut back, 4 bases at V and 2 bases at J, with 9 bases in the middle. This CDR3 is built from 12 residues. Germline values: CDR1 GTSNPN, CDR2 SVGIG (reference sequence). The CDR3 spells CAWTGQAYEQYF. CDR3 coding DNA: TGTGCCTGGACAGGGCAGGCCTACGAGCAGTACTTC. Looking up the rest from reference TRBV30 and TRBJ2-7 gives the full variable domain: SQTIHQWPATLVQPVGSPLSLECTVEGTSNPNLYWYRQAAGRGLQLLFYSVGIGQISSEVPQNLSASRPQDRQFILSSKKLLLSDSGFYLCAWTGQAYEQYFGPGTRLTVT.

V usage is TRBV3-1 (or the pseudogene TRBV3-2) and J usage is TRBJ1-2; 11 bases line up with TRBD1. The CDR3 loop spans 14 amino acids. Germline V lookup: CDR1 LGHDT, CDR2 YNNKEL (reference sequence). The trim removed 5 bases at V and 7 bases at J, leaving 6 bases unmatched. The CDR3 region has the DNA TGTGCCAGCAGCTATGGGACAGGGGGTTCTGGCTACACCTTC. It specifies CASSYGTGGSGYTF.

As to this clone: Other DNA sequences in the same sample also yield this CDR3. The chain combines TRBV7-2 with TRBJ1-1; maybe TRBD1 (6 bases). V lost 5 bases to trimming and J lost 2 bases, with 12 bases between them. The CDR3 contains 14 residues. CDR1 and CDR2 (germline): SGHTA, FQGNSA. The CDR3 spells CASSLRTANTEAFF. The CDR3 DNA reads as TGTGCCAGCAGCCTTCGGACAGCAAACACTGAAGCTTTCTTT.

This clone showed up just once. This chain connects TRBV4-2 to TRBJ2-7; 10 bases agree with TRBD2. Germline V gives CDR1 LGHNA, CDR2 YNFKEQ. This CDR3 has 15 amino acids. J gave up 3 bases and V 1 base, and 3 bases lay outside the gene matches. In nucleotides, the CDR3 is TGTGCCAGCAGCCAAGCCGCTAGCGGGAGCTACGAGCAGTACTTC. Translation gives CASSQAASGSYEQYF.

In this sample, this clone turned up a few times. The rearrangement links TRBV11-2 to TRBJ1-2, with D hard to call. V lost 5 bases and J lost 5, with 15 bases in between. CDR1 and CDR2 (germline): SGHAT, FQNNGV. The CDR3 runs to 14 residues. CDR3 sequence (DNA): TGTGCCAGCAGCCCCCTGAGTCCCGAGTATGGCTACACCTTC. Translating gives CASSPLSPEYGYTF.

The gene calls are TRBV24-1 and TRBJ2-5; 7 bases are a match to TRBD2. The CDR3 sequence is 17 residues long. Trimming removed 2 bases from V and 2 bases from J; junction bases left unmatched: 10. Germline V gene sequence: CDR1 KGHDR, CDR2 SFDVKD. CDR3 sequence reads: CATSDSGRVGAQETQYF. The CDR3 DNA reads as TGTGCCACCAGTGATTCAGGGAGGGTTGGAGCACAAGAGACCCAGTACTTC.

The V and J genes are TRBV7-2 and TRBJ1-1, with a possible D match to TRBD1 (6 bases). This CDR3 region has 13 residues. V lost 7 bases to trimming and J lost 1 base, with 10 bases between them. Germline CDR1 is SGHTA and CDR2 is FQGNSA. CDR3 bases: TGTGCCAGCACCTTGACAGGGAACACTGAAGCTTTCTTT. Translated: CASTLTGNTEAFF.

V usage is TRBV18 and J usage is TRBJ1-1; 7 nucleotides line up with TRBD1. Germline trimming cut 1 base from V and 3 bases from J; bases unmatched to any gene: 5. Germline CDR1 reads KGHSH; CDR2 reads LQKENI. This CDR3 is built from 15 residues. This CDR3 reads CASSPRFQGDTEAFF. As DNA, the CDR3 is TGTGCCAGCTCACCACGTTTTCAGGGGGACACTGAAGCTTTCTTT. Combining the CDR3 with reference TRBV18 and TRBJ1-1 gives the whole variable domain NAGVMQNPRHLVRRRGQEARLRCSPMKGHSHVYWYRQLPEEGLKFMVYLQKENIIDESGMPKERFSAEFPKEGPSILRIQQVVRGDSAAYFCASSPRFQGDTEAFFGQGTRLTVV.

The genes are TRBV6-5 and TRBJ2-1; 9 positions agree with TRBD2. There are 15 residues in the CDR3. The V and J ends lost 5 bases and 6 bases, in that order; junction bases with no gene match: 8. Germline V lookup: CDR1 MNHEY, CDR2 SVGAGI. The CDR3 nucleotides are TGTGCCAGCAGTCCTCGGGGTAGCGGGAGCAATGAGCAGTTCTTC. Protein product: CASSPRGSGSNEQFF.

The J gene is TRBJ2-7, the V gene TRBV6-2 or TRBV6-3; 8 bases are shared with TRBD1. CDR3 length: 15 amino acids. V trimming: 0 bases; J trimming: 1 base; junction bases outside the gene matches: 2. CDR1 and CDR2 from the germline V gene are MNHEY and SVGEGT. The CDR3 coding sequence is TGTGCCAGCAGTTACTCGGGGGACAGGTCCTACGAGCAGTACTTC. Translated, it gives CASSYSGDRSYEQYF.

Notes on this clone: The limits of the CDR3 on the DNA are not certain, so only TCRdb's listed CDR3 is given. The sample has other DNA sequences that encode this CDR3 too. The chain couples TRBV12-3 or TRBV12-4 to TRBJ1-2; the table's D call TRBD1 went unverified against the DNA. Including both end residues, the CDR3 is 13 amino acids long. CDR3 in amino acids: CASSSSDSYGYTF.

This clone was seen a single time. The V call is TRBV2, the J call TRBJ1-2; perhaps TRBD1 as D (6 bases). V was pared by 8 bases and J by 3 bases, with 16 bases between. This CDR3 comprises 14 residues. Looked up from germline, CDR1 is SNHLY and CDR2 is FYNNEI. This chain's CDR3 is CASLPGGGHYGYTF. The CDR3 DNA reads TGTGCCAGCTTACCGGGGGGCGGACACTATGGCTACACCTTC. The full variable domain, with the rest looked up from reference TRBV2 and TRBJ1-2, is EPEVTQTPSHQVTQMGQEVILRCVPISNHLYFYWYRQILGQKVEFLVSFYNNEISEKSEIFDDQFSVERPDGSNFTLKIRSTKLEDSAMYFCASLPGGGHYGYTFGSGTRLTVV.

The chain combines TRBV28 with TRBJ1-4; D is ambiguous. V lost 3 bases and J 7 bases, leaving 3 bases between the germline ends. This CDR3 is built from 11 residues. Germline V CDR1 and CDR2: MDHEN, SYDVKM. The CDR3 protein is CASSFSEKLFF. In DNA form, the CDR3 reads TGTGCCAGCAGTTTCAGTGAAAAACTGTTTTTT.

The genes are TRBV27 and TRBJ2-5; TRBD1 matches at 9 bases. This CDR3 is 15 amino acids long. Germline CDR1 and CDR2: MNHEY and SMNVEV (reference sequence). Unmatched junction bases numbered 8, after V lost 4 bases and J lost 5 bases. The CDR3 nucleotides read TGTGCCAGCAGTTCCGCGGGACAGGGTGTGGAGACCCAGTACTTC. It specifies CASSSAGQGVETQYF.